This T cell receptor beta chain stems from a study of Graves' ophthalmopathy and Graves' hyperthyroidism. About the research overall: The study drew peripheral blood at initial diagnosis, before any treatment. Study outcomes and limitations: Sensitivity reached 87.88% and specificity 81.08% for a 13-signature model separating ophthalmopathy from stable hyperthyroidism.

V lost 0 bases to trimming and J lost 3 bases; unmatched junction nucleotides: 6. This CDR3 region has 15 residues. Germline V gives CDR1 DFQATT, CDR2 SNEGSKA (reference sequence). This clonotype was seen repeatedly, ten times or more. Its target is unknown. Amplification of TCR beta CDR3 regions used RNA transcripts. The authors performed first-round RT-PCR with HTBI primers and then a second-round multiplex PCR. MiXCR was run by TCRdb on the multiplex PCR reads, yielding one entry per CDR3 protein. The sample consists of just over 600,000 distinct CDR3 sequences, roughly 20% of them appearing once. Hyperthyroidism is called stable when no ophthalmopathy develops within 18 months of follow-up. People with hyperthyroidism were aged 18 to 65 and newly diagnosed, under 2 months' duration.

The material sequenced was peripheral blood. The V and J genes are TRBV20-1 and TRBJ1-1, with 8 bases that match TRBD1. This TCR was sampled from a young woman with stable Graves' hyperthyroidism. Some clones in this sample may be carry-over from other donors' samples. The CDR3 region is CSARDPGGGDTEAFF. CDR3 nucleotides: TGCAGTGCTAGAGACCCAGGGGGCGGCGACACTGAAGCTTTCTTT.